This section outlines one T cell receptor beta chain sequence together with its context. Its antigen is not known. The entry originates in a study of OX40 agonist ivuxolimab in advanced cancers. Looking at the study overall: A partial response was reached by three patients: one with hepatocellular carcinoma and two with cutaneous melanoma.

Profiled with immunoSEQ multiplex PCR; TCRdb holds only in-frame clones, not every one. The sample consists of tens of thousands of clones, over 90% of them appearing once. Germline V gene lookup returns CDR1 MNHNS and CDR2 SASEGT. The V and J ends lost 4 bases and 5 bases, in that order; junction bases with no gene match: 6. The CDR3 is 15 amino acids. Study-wide points: Averaging showed that CD8+ T cells had more expanded clones than CD4+ did.

The chain employs TRBV6-1 and TRBJ2-2, with 8 bases that match TRBD1. This material consisted of CD4+ or CD8+ T cells sorted from blood, taken in a trial of the OX40 agonist ivuxolimab. The clonotype originates from an adult with an advanced solid tumor such as melanoma, head and neck, liver or kidney cancer. For the CDR3, the DNA is TGTGCCAGCAGTGCCCGGGACAGGACAACCGGGGAGCTGTTTTTT. Translated: CASSARDRTTGELFF.